This TCR beta chain was recorded in a study of blood T cell repertoires in COVID-19. The overall study: Samples representing acute and convalescent COVID-19 were sourced from the United States, Italy and Spain. Sources were T cells, B-cell-depleted T cells, or PBMCs; the material itself was cDNA or gDNA.

Original processing methods: Using reference gene primer amplification, nucleated cell counts were estimated. Clones were sequenced by immunoSEQ multiplex PCR, and TCRdb holds only the in-frame ones, with some missing. V and J calls plus clone size are reproduced from that table; the DNA served to infer D and trimming. The sample contains about 87,000 clones, over 70% of which appear only once. The CDR3 totals 13 residues. J gave up 6 bases and V 5 bases, and 3 bases lay outside the gene matches. Germline V lookup: CDR1 MNHEY, CDR2 SVGAGI. The gene calls are TRBV6-5 and TRBJ1-1; 10 nucleotides match TRBD1. The origin of this receptor is a woman aged 45-65 years with acute or convalescent COVID-19. Material for sequencing was peripheral blood. This CDR3 is CASSLGQGAEAFF. CDR3 DNA: TGTGCCAGCAGTCTAGGACAGGGGGCTGAAGCTTTCTTT.